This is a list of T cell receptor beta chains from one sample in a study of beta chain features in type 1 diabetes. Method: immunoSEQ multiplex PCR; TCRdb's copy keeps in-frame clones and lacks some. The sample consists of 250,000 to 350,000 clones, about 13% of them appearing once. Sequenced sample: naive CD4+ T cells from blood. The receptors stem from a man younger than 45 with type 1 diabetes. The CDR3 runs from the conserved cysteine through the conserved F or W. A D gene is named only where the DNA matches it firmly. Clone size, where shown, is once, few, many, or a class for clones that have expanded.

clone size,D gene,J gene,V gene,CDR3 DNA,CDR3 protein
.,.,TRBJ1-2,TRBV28,TGTGCCAGCAGTTTGCCCGCGGGTCCAAACTATGGCTACACCTTC,CASSLPAGPNYGYTF
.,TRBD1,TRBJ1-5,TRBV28,TGTGCCACCTCGACCGGACAGGCGGGTTACCAGCCCCAGCATTTT,CATSTGQAGYQPQHF
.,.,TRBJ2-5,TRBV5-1,TGCGCCAGCAGCTTGGTAGGGAGAGATGAGACCCAGTACTTC,CASSLVGRDETQYF
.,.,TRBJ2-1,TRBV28,TGTGCCAGCAGTTTTCTAGGCACGGGTGAGCAGTTCTTC,CASSFLGTGEQFF
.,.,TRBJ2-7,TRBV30,TGTGCCTGGAGTGTTACCGGTAGCTACGAGCAGTACTTC,CAWSVTGSYEQYF
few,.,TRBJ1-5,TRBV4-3,TGCGCCAGCAGCCTCAGGGAGGGTGGCAATCAGCCCCAGCATTTT,CASSLREGGNQPQHF
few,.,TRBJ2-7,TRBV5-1,TGCGCCAGCAGCGAATCGGATCAGGGGCTCGAGCAGTACTTC,CASSESDQGLEQYF
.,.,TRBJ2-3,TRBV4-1,TGCGCCAGCAGCCAAGGTGGTGGAGTCGTAGATACGCAGTATTTT,CASSQGGGVVDTQYF
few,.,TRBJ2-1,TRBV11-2,TGTGCCAGCAGCTTAGACGGCGGGTGGTCGAATGAGCAGTTCTTC,CASSLDGGWSNEQFF
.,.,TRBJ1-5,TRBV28,TGTGCCAGCAGTCCCGGACAGCTCAATCAGCCCCAGCATTTT,CASSPGQLNQPQHF
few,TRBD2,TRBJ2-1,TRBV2,TGTGCCAGCAGGGGCCTAGCGGACACTAATGAGCAGTTCTTC,CASRGLADTNEQFF
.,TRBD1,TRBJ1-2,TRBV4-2,TGTGCCAGCAGCCAAGGGGACAGCGACGGCTACACCTTC,CASSQGDSDGYTF
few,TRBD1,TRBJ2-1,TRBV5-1,TGCGCCAGCAGCTTGGCCGCCCAGGGGGCTTACAATGAGCAGTTCTTC,CASSLAAQGAYNEQFF
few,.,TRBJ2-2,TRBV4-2,TGTGCCAGCAGCCAAGATAGAAACACCGGGGAGCTGTTTTTT,CASSQDRNTGELFF
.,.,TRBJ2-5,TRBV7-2,TGTGCCAGCAGGGCTACAGCCGTAGAGACCCAGTACTTC,CASRATAVETQYF
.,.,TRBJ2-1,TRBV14,TGTGCCAGCAGCCAGCAGCGGAACAATGAGCAGTTCTTC,CASSQQRNNEQFF
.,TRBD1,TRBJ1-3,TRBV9,TGTGCCAGCAGCCCTCCGGGACAGCAAACTGGAAACACCATATATTTT,CASSPPGQQTGNTIYF
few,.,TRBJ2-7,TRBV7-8,TGTGCCAGCAGCTTAGAGCAACCTAGGATCTCTGGCGAGCAGTACTTC,CASSLEQPRISGEQYF
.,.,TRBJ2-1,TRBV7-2,TGTGCCAGCAGCTTAGACGCGGGGCCCTACAATGAGCAGTTCTTC,CASSLDAGPYNEQFF
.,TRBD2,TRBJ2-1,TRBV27,TGTGCCAGCAGAAGACTAGCGGGCTCCTACAATGAGCAGTTCTTC,CASRRLAGSYNEQFF
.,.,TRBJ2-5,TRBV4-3,TGCGCCAGCAGCCCGGGGGTACAGGGGCTACGCCAAGAGACCCAGTACTTC,CASSPGVQGLRQETQYF
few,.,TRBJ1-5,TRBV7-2,TGTGCCAGCAGCTCCCGCCAGGGAAATCAGCCCCAGCATTTT,CASSSRQGNQPQHF
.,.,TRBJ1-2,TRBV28,TGTGCCACCGGGCGGGGGGGCAATGGCTACACCTTC,CATGRGGNGYTF
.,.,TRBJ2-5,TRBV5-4,TGTGCCAGCAGCTTGTACCCGGTAGAGACCCAGTACTTC,CASSLYPVETQYF
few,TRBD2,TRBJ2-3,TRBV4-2,TGTGCCAGCAGCCAGGGGACTAGCGGGAGCGCAGATACGCAGTATTTT,CASSQGTSGSADTQYF
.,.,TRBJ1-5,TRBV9,TGTGCCAGCAGCCCGGGGTGGGGCAATCAGCCCCAGCATTTT,CASSPGWGNQPQHF
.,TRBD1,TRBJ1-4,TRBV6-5,TGTGCCAGCAGCAATAAGGGGGCTTATCGCGAAAAACTGTTTTTT,CASSNKGAYREKLFF
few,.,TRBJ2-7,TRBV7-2,TGTGCCAGCAGCCCCGGGACTCATGCCTACGAGCAGTACTTC,CASSPGTHAYEQYF
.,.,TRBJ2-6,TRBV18,TGTGCCAGCTCTTTTATGTCTCCACTCTCTGGGGCCAACGTCCTGACTTTC,CASSFMSPLSGANVLTF
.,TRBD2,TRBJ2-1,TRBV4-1,TGCGCCAGCAGCCAGGGGGACTACTACGAGCAGTTCTTC,CASSQGDYYEQFF
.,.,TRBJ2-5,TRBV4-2,TGTGCCAGCAGCCAAGTTGCTAGCCCGCAAGAGACCCAGTACTTC,CASSQVASPQETQYF
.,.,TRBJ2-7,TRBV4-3,TGCGCCAGCAGCCAAGATCCACAGGGTCGGACCTACGAGCAGTACTTC,CASSQDPQGRTYEQYF
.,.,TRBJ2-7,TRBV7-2,TGTGCCAGCAGCCCCCGACGGTCCAGTTCGGGGAGCGAGCAGTACTTC,CASSPRRSSSGSEQYF
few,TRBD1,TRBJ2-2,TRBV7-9,TGTGCCAGCAGACCTACAGGGGGCACCGGGGAGCTGTTTTTT,CASRPTGGTGELFF
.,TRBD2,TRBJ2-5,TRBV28,TGTGCCAGCACCCCGAGGAGTAGCGGGAGTTTAGGGACCCAGTACTTC,CASTPRSSGSLGTQYF
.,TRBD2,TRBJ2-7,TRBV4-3,TGCGCCAGCAGCCAAGATAGGGGGACTAGCGGGAGTACCCACGAGCAGTACTTC,CASSQDRGTSGSTHEQYF
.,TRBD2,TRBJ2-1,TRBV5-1,TGCGCCAGCAGCCTCGGACTAGCGGGGGCCAATGAGCAGTTCTTC,CASSLGLAGANEQFF
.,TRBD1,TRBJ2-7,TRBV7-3,TGTGCCAGCAGCTTAACACAGGGGAAGCAGTACTTC,CASSLTQGKQYF
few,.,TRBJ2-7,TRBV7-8,TGTGCCAGCAGCTCCGCCGGCGGAGGTAACGAGCAGTACTTC,CASSSAGGGNEQYF
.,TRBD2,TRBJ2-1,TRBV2,TGTGCCAGCAGTTCCACTAGCGGGGGGACCTACAATGAGCAGTTCTTC,CASSSTSGGTYNEQFF
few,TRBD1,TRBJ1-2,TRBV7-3,TGTGCCAGCAGCTTAGCCGGGACAGGGGACGACTATGGCTACACCTTC,CASSLAGTGDDYGYTF
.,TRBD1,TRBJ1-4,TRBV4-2,TGTGCCAGCAGCCGGGATAACAGGGGTTCAACTAATGAAAAACTGTTTTTT,CASSRDNRGSTNEKLFF
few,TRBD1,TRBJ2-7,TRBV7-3,TGTGCCAGCAGCTCGGACAGGGACCACGAGCAGTACTTC,CASSSDRDHEQYF
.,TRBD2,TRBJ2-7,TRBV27,TGTGCCAGCAGTTTAAGGCTAGCGGGAGTCTACGAGCAGTACTTC,CASSLRLAGVYEQYF
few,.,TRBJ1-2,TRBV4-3,TGCGCCAGCAGCCAAGATTACGGACAGTTGTGGAGAGGCTACACCTTC,CASSQDYGQLWRGYTF
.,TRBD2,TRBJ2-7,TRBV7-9,TGTGCCAGCAGTCCTGGACTAGCGGGTCCCTACGAGCAGTACTTC,CASSPGLAGPYEQYF
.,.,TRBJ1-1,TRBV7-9,TGTGCCAGCAGCTTAGGTAGCCTGAACACTGAAGCTTTCTTT,CASSLGSLNTEAFF
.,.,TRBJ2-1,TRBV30,TGTGCCTGGAGTGCCTTAAACAGGGTCAATGAGCAGTTCTTC,CAWSALNRVNEQFF
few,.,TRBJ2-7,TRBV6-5,TGTGCCAGCAGTTCTGGGAGGAGCGGAGCGATGCAGTACTTC,CASSSGRSGAMQYF
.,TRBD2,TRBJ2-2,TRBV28,TGTGCCAGCACCCCCGGGGGGAGCGGGGAGCTGTTTTTT,CASTPGGSGELFF
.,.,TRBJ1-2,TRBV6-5,TGTGCCAGCAGCCGCGACAGGAAGGGGGGCTACACCTTC,CASSRDRKGGYTF
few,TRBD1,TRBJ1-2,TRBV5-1,TGCGCCAGCAGTTACTCCGGGACAGGGGGCTTTCTTGGCTACACCTTC,CASSYSGTGGFLGYTF
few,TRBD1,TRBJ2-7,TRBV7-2,TGTGCCAGCAGCTCGACAGGGTTCGGGTACGAGCAGTACTTC,CASSSTGFGYEQYF
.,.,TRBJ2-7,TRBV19,TGTGCCAGTAGTCGACAGACGGTTTCCTACGAGCAGTACTTC,CASSRQTVSYEQYF
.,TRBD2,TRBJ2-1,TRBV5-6,TGTGCCAGCAGCGCGGGACTAGCGGGAGAAAATGAGCAGTTCTTC,CASSAGLAGENEQFF